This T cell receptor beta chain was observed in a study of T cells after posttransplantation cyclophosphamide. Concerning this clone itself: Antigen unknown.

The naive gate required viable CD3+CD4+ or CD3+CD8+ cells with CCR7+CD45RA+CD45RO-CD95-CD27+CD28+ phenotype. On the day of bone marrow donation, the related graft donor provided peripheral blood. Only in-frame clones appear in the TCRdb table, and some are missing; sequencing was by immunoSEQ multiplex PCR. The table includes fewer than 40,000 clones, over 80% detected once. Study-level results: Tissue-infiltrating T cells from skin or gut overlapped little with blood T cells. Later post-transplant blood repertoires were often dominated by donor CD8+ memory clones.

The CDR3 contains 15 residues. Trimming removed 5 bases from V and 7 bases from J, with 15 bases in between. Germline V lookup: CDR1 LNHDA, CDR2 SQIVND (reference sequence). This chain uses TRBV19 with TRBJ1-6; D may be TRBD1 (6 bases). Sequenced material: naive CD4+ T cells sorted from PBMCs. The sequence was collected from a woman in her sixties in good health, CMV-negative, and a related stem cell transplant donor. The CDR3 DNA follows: TGTGCCAGTAGTGCCGCGGGGGCGGAAAATTCACCCCTCCACTTT. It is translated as CASSAAGAENSPLHF. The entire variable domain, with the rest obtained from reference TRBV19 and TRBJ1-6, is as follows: DGGITQSPKYLFRKEGQNVTLSCEQNLNHDAMYWYRQDPGQGLRLIYYSQIVNDFQKGDIAEGYSVSREKKESFPLTVTSAQKNPTAFYLCASSAAGAENSPLHFGNGTRLTVT.